This TCR beta chain was sequenced for a study of blood T cell repertoires in COVID-19. The protocol was immunoSEQ multiplex PCR, while the TCRdb copy is restricted to in-frame clones and leaves out a portion. Here the sample spans about 120,000 clones, about 92% being singletons. From germline, CDR1 is MGHRA and CDR2 YSYEKL. The CDR3 has 17 amino acids. V gave up 0 bases and J gave up 8 bases; unmatched junction bases: 11. The sequence was obtained from a man in his 60s with COVID-19, enrolled during active disease. Material: peripheral blood. The chain has TRBV4-1 and TRBJ1-1; 11 bases fit TRBD1. The CDR3 spells CASSQDWDRGVPTEAFF. Here the CDR3 DNA reads TGCGCCAGCAGCCAAGATTGGGACAGGGGGGTTCCGACAGAAGCTTTCTTT.